The 3 T cell receptor beta chains in this list originate from one sample, sequenced in a study of post-analysis software for immune sequencing data. Study conclusions and caveats: Five TRBV segments were significantly more frequent in patients than in controls. TRBV5-6, TRBV5-1 and TRBV20-1 were among these segments.

What these receptors recognize is not known. Built from TCR beta cDNA, the libraries had unique molecular identifiers in them. One entry per CDR3 protein results from TCRdb running MiXCR on the PCR reads. Among roughly 600,000 distinct CDR3 sequences, roughly 40% were seen once, and the ten largest hold roughly 1.7%. Material: blood. These receptors all stem from a girl aged 5-17 years with multiple sclerosis.

V usage is TRBV4-1 and J usage is TRBJ2-3; maybe TRBD1 (6 bases). Germline V gives CDR1 MGHRA, CDR2 YSYEKL. This CDR3 is 16 amino acids long. The V gene lost 1 base and the J gene lost 7 bases, with 18 bases spanning the gap. As DNA, the CDR3 is TGCGCCAGCAGCCAAGTGGGGGCCAATTCTAGGCATACGCAGTATTTT. This translates into CASSQVGANSRHTQYF.

The chain employs TRBV6-5 and TRBJ1-5; 10 bases are a match to TRBD1. V trimming: 6 bases; J trimming: 2 bases; junction bases outside the gene matches: 7. CDR1 and CDR2 (germline): MNHEY, SVGAGI. The CDR3 has 16 amino acids. CDR3 region: CASRPTGGRGNQPQHF. CDR3 nucleotide sequence: TGTGCCAGCAGACCGACAGGGGGCCGTGGCAATCAGCCCCAGCATTTT.

V is TRBV27 and J is TRBJ2-7; TRBD1 aligns across 8 bases. The germline CDR1 and CDR2 sequences are MNHEY and SMNVEV (reference sequence). The ends lost 2 bases at V and 5 bases at J; junction bases unmatched: 2. The CDR3 loop spans 13 amino acids. CDR3 protein: CASSLAGGHEQYF. For the CDR3, the DNA is TGTGCCAGCAGTTTAGCAGGGGGCCACGAGCAGTACTTC.